Included here is one T cell receptor beta chain sequence, with context. Its target is not known. TCRdb reprocessed the 5' RACE reads and keeps a single row for each CDR3 protein, giving no DNA. The sample table includes approximately 550,000 distinct CDR3 sequences. The source of the sample is a study of T cells expressing NK-cell markers. Notes on the study in general: Whether expanded NKG2C-expressing T cell clones recognize HCMV is unknown.

The CDR3 sequence is 15 residues long. CDR1 and CDR2 from the germline V gene are MNHEY and SVGEGT. The chain recombines TRBV6-2 or TRBV6-3 with TRBJ2-2; TCRdb gives TRBD2 as the D gene, but with no DNA this cannot be confirmed. Material for sequencing was blood T cells: a sorted CD56 or NKG2C T cell subset, CD4+ or CD8+ T cells, or bulk PBMC T cells (not recorded which). This sequence originates from a man aged 18 to 29 in good health. CDR3 sequence: CASSYSTGPTGELFF.